This T cell receptor (beta chain) was profiled in a study of blood T cell repertoires in COVID-19. About the study: T cells, B-cell-depleted T cells, or PBMCs provided the cDNA or gDNA that served as material.

Individuals drawn from 20 to 30 US areas were roughly 18 to 89 years old. Donors were grouped by their self-reported clinical history. In the authors' methods: Counts of nucleated cells, estimated from reference gene primer amplification, were obtained. Sequenced by immunoSEQ multiplex PCR; TCRdb stores in-frame clones only, minus some. Clone size and the V and J calls come from that table; the DNA yielded D and trimming. The sample records approximately 390,000 clones, around 90% being singletons. The germline gives CDR1 SNHLY, CDR2 FYNNEI. This CDR3 is 12 amino acids long. V gave up 5 bases and J gave up 7 bases, with 9 bases separating them.

The source of this sequence is a woman in her 40s with acute COVID-19. The sequencing input was PBMCs or T cells enriched from blood (not recorded which). V usage is TRBV2 and J usage is TRBJ1-5; TRBD1 is a possible D gene (5 bases). The CDR3 here is CASSSGYQPQHF. CDR3 nucleotide sequence: TGTGCCAGCAGTTCAGGGTACCAGCCCCAGCATTTT.